The entry below gives a single T cell receptor (beta chain) sequence along with its context. Its antigen is unknown. At collection, donors were nominally healthy, but unrecorded immune exposures were probable. The record originates from a study of cytomegalovirus exposure and HLA in healthy donors. The CDR3 spans 13 residues. V dropped 3 bases and J dropped 7 bases, with 7 bases sitting between them. CDR1 and CDR2 from the germline V gene are MDHEN and SYDVKM. Overall study results and limits: Rates of TCR association differed by HLA locus in a later analysis, with DRB1 highest and HLA-C lowest.

PCR primers comprised 60 Vbeta and 13 Jbeta primers. The table came from immunoSEQ multiplex PCR; TCRdb's copy has only in-frame clones and leaves some out. Of more than 150,000 clones detected, roughly 80% appear once; the ten largest clones hold 6.3%. The TCR sequence derives from a man in his forties in good health and CMV-seropositive. This sequence joins TRBV28 and TRBJ1-6; D may be TRBD1 (5 bases). The sequenced sample consisted of PBMCs. The CDR3 nucleotides are TGTGCCAGCAGTTTCCGACAGAATTCACCCCTCCACTTT. It translates to CASSFRQNSPLHF.